The 11 T cell receptor beta chains reported below all come from one sample, sequenced in a study of cytomegalovirus exposure and HLA in healthy donors. Primers: 60 Vbeta forward and 13 Jbeta reverse. Clones were sequenced by immunoSEQ multiplex PCR, and TCRdb holds only the in-frame ones, with some missing. Of 200,000 or so clones in the sample, more than 60% are singletons; the top ten hold approximately 2%. The sequencing input was PBMCs. The origin of the receptors is a woman in her 30s in good health and CMV-seropositive.

This clone has only one observation. The chain recombines TRBV4-2 with TRBJ2-7; TRBD1 agrees at 8 bases. Germline CDR1 LGHNA, CDR2 YNFKEQ. This CDR3 spans 13 amino acids. Unmatched junction bases numbered 1, after V lost 2 bases and J lost 4 bases. CDR3 sequence (DNA): TGTGCCAGCAGCCAATGGGACAGGTACGAGCAGTACTTC. Protein product: CASSQWDRYEQYF.

The chain joins TRBV29-1 to TRBJ1-2; weak D call: TRBD1 (6 bases). CDR1 is SQVTM and CDR2 is ANQGSEA in the germline V gene. V lost 7 bases and J lost 5, with 14 bases in between. CDR3 length equals 12 residues. The CDR3 nucleotides are TGCAGCGGTTACAGGGCCCCGTATGGCTACACCTTC. This codes for CSGYRAPYGYTF.

As for this clone: Other DNA sequences within the sample encode an identical CDR3. J is TRBJ2-5 and V is TRBV5-1; 7 positions agree with TRBD2. Trimming at V came to 2 bases and at J to 5 bases, leaving 6 bases not matched to a gene. From germline, CDR1 is SGHRS and CDR2 YFSETQ. This CDR3 contains 14 residues. This CDR3 is CASSLTGGGETQYF. In nucleotides, the CDR3 is TGCGCCAGCAGCTTAACGGGGGGAGGCGAGACCCAGTACTTC.

V and J are TRBV19 and TRBJ1-4; the D is unclear. The CDR3 has 13 amino acids. The V end was cut by 7 bases, the J end by 8 bases, with 14 bases between. Germline lookup yields CDR1 LNHDA and CDR2 SQIVND (reference sequence). CDR3 region: CASNTGYKEKLFF. The CDR3 DNA reads as TGTGCCAGTAATACGGGGTATAAGGAAAAACTGTTTTTT. The whole variable domain, filled in from reference TRBV19 and TRBJ1-4, reads DGGITQSPKYLFRKEGQNVTLSCEQNLNHDAMYWYRQDPGQGLRLIYYSQIVNDFQKGDIAEGYSVSREKKESFPLTVTSAQKNPTAFYLCASNTGYKEKLFFGSGTQLSVL.

The chain employs TRBV5-8 and TRBJ2-1; possible D gene TRBD1, 7 bases. CDR3 size: 13 residues. V lost 4 bases, J lost 9 bases, and 14 bases lay in between. Germline CDR1 is SGHTS and CDR2 is YDEGEE. The CDR3 DNA reads as TGTGCCAGCAGCCGACTAGGGGGCCTTGAGCAGTTCTTC. Translating gives CASSRLGGLEQFF.

The rearrangement uses TRBV5-4 and TRBJ2-2, with 12 bases lining up with TRBD2. Germline CDR1 and CDR2: SGHNT and YYREEE (reference sequence). The CDR3 loop spans 16 amino acids. V was clipped by 4 bases and J by 8 bases; unmatched bases: 9. The CDR3 DNA follows: TGTGCCAGCAGCCCTGCTAGCGGGAGGGCCCTAGGGGAGCTGTTTTTT. Its translation: CASSPASGRALGELFF.

V usage is TRBV5-4 and J usage is TRBJ2-5, with 9 nucleotides matching TRBD2. Losses at the gene ends were 1 base for V and 5 bases for J; bases not matched to a gene: 12. The CDR3 runs to 17 residues. Germline CDR1 is SGHNT and CDR2 is YYREEE (reference sequence). This CDR3 reads CASSLSPRAGGGETQYF. Written as DNA, the CDR3 is TGTGCCAGCAGCTTGTCACCCCGTGCGGGAGGGGGGGAGACCCAGTACTTC.

The chain joins TRBV4-1 to TRBJ1-3; D remains unclear. V gave up 1 base and J gave up 0 bases, with 13 bases separating them. The germline CDR1 and CDR2 sequences are MGHRA and YSYEKL. This CDR3 is built from 17 residues. The CDR3 loop reads CASSQGVAQLSGNTIYF. In DNA form, the CDR3 reads TGCGCCAGCAGCCAAGGCGTCGCACAGCTCTCTGGAAACACCATATATTTT.

This clone was seen more than once but under ten times. The genes are TRBV5-1 and TRBJ1-1; no firm D call. Germline loops: CDR1 SGHRS, CDR2 YFSETQ. V lost 0 bases to trimming and J lost 2 bases, with 11 bases between them. The CDR3 is made up of 15 amino acids. In DNA form, the CDR3 reads TGCGCCAGCAGCTTGGATCCGGGGAGAAACACTGAAGCTTTCTTT. This gives the protein CASSLDPGRNTEAFF.

This chain uses TRBV2 with TRBJ1-2, with D perhaps matching TRBD1 (6 bases). The CDR3 is 11 residues long. V gave up 6 bases and J gave up 8 bases, with 10 bases separating them. The germline CDR1 and CDR2 sequences are SNHLY and FYNNEI. The CDR3 here is CASSPGVGYTF. The CDR3 DNA is TGTGCCAGCAGCCCAGGGGTAGGCTACACCTTC.

The J gene is TRBJ2-5, the V gene TRBV5-1, with TRBD1 as a possible D gene (6 bases). Trimming left V 3 bases short and J 4 bases short, with 13 bases between. Germline-derived CDR1 and CDR2 are SGHRS and YFSETQ. This CDR3 contains 14 residues. CDR3 protein: CASSSRDNRETQYF. CDR3 sequence (DNA): TGCGCCAGCAGCTCCCGGGACAATCGAGAGACCCAGTACTTC.